Described below is a single T cell receptor beta chain sequence and its context. It lacks a known antigen. Base qualities are not recorded, but no much larger clone differs from it by a single base. Germline trimming amounts to 3 bases on V and 3 bases on J, with 9 as the count of junction bases outside the gene matches. The germline V gene provides CDR1 SGHDT and CDR2 YYEEEE. There are 15 amino acids in the CDR3, from cysteine to phenylalanine inclusive. This entry keeps only the CDR3 DNA: 45 bases, framed from base 1. The sample comes from a study of graft-versus-host responses after intestinal transplantation (dated by TCRdb to about 2021). General notes on the study: The transplants that recipients received were multivisceral, liver-intestinal, or isolated intestinal. Alloreactive clones were identified by sequencing pre-transplant mixed lymphocyte reaction products and comparing them with unstimulated pre-transplant donor and recipient T cells. Rather than being sequenced by the commercial service, samples from a few later patients were sequenced in-house on an Illumina MiSeq and processed with MiXCR. Graft-versus-host and host-versus-graft alloreactive T cell clones were tracked in the graft, circulation and bone marrow after intestinal transplantation using bulk TCR-beta CDR3 sequencing. A peak of at least 4% donor T cells among recipient peripheral blood mononuclear cells was the definition used for donor T cell macrochimerism. The cohort enrolled about 23 intestinal transplant recipients, one of whom was a retransplant, and 3 patients without pretransplant specimens were excluded. Every recipient was given anti-thymocyte globulin induction, followed by around three years of maintenance tacrolimus and steroids. Paper-wide results and their limitations: The conclusions were limited by the relatively low number and heterogeneity of the intestinal transplant patients. Early after transplant, peak levels of circulating GvH clones were associated with declines in HvG clones. Patients with donor T cell macrochimerism had high GvH to HvG T cell clonal ratios in their allografts. GvH clones were detected in recipient bone marrow, and some of these GvH clones were observed earlier in ileal mucosa or blood, consistent with an intestinal mucosal origin.

The time point label of this sample denotes: cells obtained before transplantation from donor or recipient. CD3+CD4+ and CD3+CD8+ populations were FACS-sorted from unstimulated pre-transplant donor and recipient cells taken from spleen or lymph nodes. Preparation of the library involved the immunoSEQ multiplex PCR assay. For most patients, genomic DNA was isolated with the Qiagen DNeasy Blood and Tissue Kit and sent frozen to Adaptive Biotechnologies for TCR sequencing. High-throughput TCR-beta CDR3 sequencing of genomic DNA from most patients was performed by Adaptive Biotechnologies. The authors processed their data as follows. TCR sequencing data were retrieved from Adaptive's ImmunoSEQ software for roughly 17 patients, whereas a few other patients were processed with MiXCR and VDJtools. CD4 versus CD8 sorting errors were corrected by removing sequences found in both subsets at a frequency ratio below 5:1. Because the origin of CDR3 nucleotide sequences shared between donor and recipient could not be assigned, those sequences were removed. Alloreactive clones required at least 2-fold expansion over unstimulated cells and minimum CFSE-low frequency of 0.002% (template counts) or 0.001% (read counts). Clones detected in sequenced pre-transplant spleen, lymph node, or MLR CFSE-low populations of the donor or recipient were defined as mappable. The cumulative frequency of alloreactive clones was calculated as a percentage of all sequences, weighted by copy number. TCRdb stores this immuneACCESS table with in-frame sequences only. Part of the clones is absent; in the studies checked, under half of the shortfall reflects unresolved V genes, and no reason is known for the rest. Clonal size and the V and J genes are those of that table, whereas D and trimming came from the DNA. The table for this sample lists approximately 92,000 clones; under 95% of them were counted only once. The top ten constitute approximately 6% of the sample.

The TCR comes from a human donor who received an intestinal transplant. This specimen was unstimulated CD8+ T cells sorted from spleen or lymph node cells, taken before intestinal transplant. Recombination connected TRBV5-6 to TRBJ2-7; 7 bases in the middle match TRBD2. For the CDR3, the sequence is CASSSGWGTNYEQYF. The DNA reads as follows: TGTGCCAGCAGCTCGGGGTGGGGGACTAACTACGAGCAGTACTTC.